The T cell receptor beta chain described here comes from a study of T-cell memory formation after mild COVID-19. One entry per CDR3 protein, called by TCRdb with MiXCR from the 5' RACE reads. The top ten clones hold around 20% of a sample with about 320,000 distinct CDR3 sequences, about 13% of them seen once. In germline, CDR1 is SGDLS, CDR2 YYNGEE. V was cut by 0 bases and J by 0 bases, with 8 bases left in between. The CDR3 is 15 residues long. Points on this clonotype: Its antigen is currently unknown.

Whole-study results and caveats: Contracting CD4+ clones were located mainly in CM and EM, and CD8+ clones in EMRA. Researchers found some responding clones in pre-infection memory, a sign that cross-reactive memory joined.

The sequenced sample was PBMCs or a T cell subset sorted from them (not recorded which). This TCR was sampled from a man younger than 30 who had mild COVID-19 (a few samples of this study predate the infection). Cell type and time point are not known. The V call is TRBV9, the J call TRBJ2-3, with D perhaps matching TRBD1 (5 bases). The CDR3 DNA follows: TGTGCCAGCAGCGTAGTTGGGGCTAGCACAGATACGCAGTATTTT. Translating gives CASSVVGASTDTQYF.